The source of this T cell receptor (beta chain) is a study of blood T cell repertoires in COVID-19. This CDR3 is built from 12 residues. Germline loops: CDR1 MNHEY, CDR2 SVGAGI. Trimming left V 4 bases short and J 6 bases short, with 9 bases between. In the authors' methods: How many nucleated cells were present was estimated from reference gene primer amplification. Generated by immunoSEQ multiplex PCR, the TCRdb table keeps only in-frame clones and is missing some. From that table come the V and J calls and clone size; the DNA was used to work out D and trimming. The table shows about 260,000 clones, with over 75% occurring only once.

V usage is TRBV6-5 and J usage is TRBJ1-1; no clear D. The TCR sequence derives from a human donor in a cohort sampled during active COVID-19. Material for sequencing was peripheral blood. The CDR3 spells CASSSPRSEAFF. In nucleotides, the CDR3 is TGTGCCAGCAGTTCCCCCCGGTCTGAAGCTTTCTTT.